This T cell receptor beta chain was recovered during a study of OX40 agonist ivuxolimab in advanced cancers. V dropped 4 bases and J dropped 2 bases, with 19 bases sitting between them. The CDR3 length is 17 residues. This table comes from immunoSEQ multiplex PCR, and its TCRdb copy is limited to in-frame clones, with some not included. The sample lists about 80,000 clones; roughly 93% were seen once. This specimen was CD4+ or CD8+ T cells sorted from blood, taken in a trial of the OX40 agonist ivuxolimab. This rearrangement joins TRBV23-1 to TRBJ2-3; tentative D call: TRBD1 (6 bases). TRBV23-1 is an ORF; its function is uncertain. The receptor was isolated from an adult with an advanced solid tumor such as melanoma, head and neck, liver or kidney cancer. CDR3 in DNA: TGCGCCAGCAGTCCCCGAGGGGGAGTCCCCCCCACAGATACGCAGTATTTT. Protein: CASSPRGGVPPTDTQYF.